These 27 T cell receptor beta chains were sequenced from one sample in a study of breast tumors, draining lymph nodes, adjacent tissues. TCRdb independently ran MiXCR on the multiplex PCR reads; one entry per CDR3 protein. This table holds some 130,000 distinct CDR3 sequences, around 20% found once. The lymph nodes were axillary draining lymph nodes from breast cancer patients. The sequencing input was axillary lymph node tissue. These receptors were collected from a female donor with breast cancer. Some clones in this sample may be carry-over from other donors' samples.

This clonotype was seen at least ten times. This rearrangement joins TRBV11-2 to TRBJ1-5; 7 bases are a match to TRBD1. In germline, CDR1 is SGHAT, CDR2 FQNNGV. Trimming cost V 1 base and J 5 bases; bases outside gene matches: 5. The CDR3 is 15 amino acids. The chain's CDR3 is CASSLGQGVYQPQHF. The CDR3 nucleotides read TGTGCCAGCAGCTTAGGACAGGGAGTATATCAGCCCCAGCATTTT.

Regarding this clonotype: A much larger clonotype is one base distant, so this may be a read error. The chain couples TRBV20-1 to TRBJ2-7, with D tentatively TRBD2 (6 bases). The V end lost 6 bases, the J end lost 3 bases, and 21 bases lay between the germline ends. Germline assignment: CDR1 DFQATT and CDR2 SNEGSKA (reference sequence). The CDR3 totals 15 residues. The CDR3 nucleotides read TGCAGTGCCCCCTCCTCCGGGGGTTCTGTCTACGAGCAGTACTTC. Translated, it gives CSAPSSGGSVYEQYF.

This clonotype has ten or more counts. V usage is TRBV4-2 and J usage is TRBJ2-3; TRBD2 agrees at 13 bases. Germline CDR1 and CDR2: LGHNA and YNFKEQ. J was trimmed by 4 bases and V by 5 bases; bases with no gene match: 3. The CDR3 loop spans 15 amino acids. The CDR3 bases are TGTGCCAGCAGCAAACTAGCGGGAGGGGCAGATACGCAGTATTTT. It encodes CASSKLAGGADTQYF.

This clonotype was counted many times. Written as DNA, the CDR3 is TGTGCCACCAGCAGAGATCGTCTGAGGGCCAATCAGCCCCAGCATTTT. It encodes CATSRDRLRANQPQHF. The chain employs TRBV15 and TRBJ1-5; D gene ambiguous. Germline values: CDR1 LNHNV, CDR2 YYDKDF (reference sequence). The CDR3 sequence is 16 residues long. V was pared by 0 bases and J by 3 bases, with 12 bases between.

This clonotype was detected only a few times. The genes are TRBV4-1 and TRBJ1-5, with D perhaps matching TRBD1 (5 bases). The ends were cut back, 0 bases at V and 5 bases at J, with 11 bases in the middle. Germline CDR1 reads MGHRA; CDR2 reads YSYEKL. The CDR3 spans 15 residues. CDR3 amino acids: CASSQDPGSDQPQHF. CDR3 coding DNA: TGCGCCAGCAGCCAAGATCCAGGGTCGGATCAGCCCCAGCATTTT.

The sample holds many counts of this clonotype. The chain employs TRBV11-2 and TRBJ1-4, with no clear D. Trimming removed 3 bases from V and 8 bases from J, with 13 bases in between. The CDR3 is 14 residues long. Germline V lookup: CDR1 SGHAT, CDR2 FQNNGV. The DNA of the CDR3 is TGTGCCAGCAGCTTCTCGTTGACGAGCGAAAAACTGTTTTTT. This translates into CASSFSLTSEKLFF.

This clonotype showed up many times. CDR3 amino acids: CAFAQGGYEQYF. DNA of the CDR3: TGTGCTTTCGCCCAGGGGGGGTACGAGCAGTACTTC. This rearrangement joins TRBV5-4 to TRBJ2-7; either TRBD1 or TRBD2 may supply D (7 bases each). Germline lookup yields CDR1 SGHNT and CDR2 YYREEE (reference sequence). The CDR3 is 12 residues long. The full variable domain, in which reference TRBV5-4 and TRBJ2-7 provide the parts outside the CDR3, is ETGVTQSPTHLIKTRGQQVTLRCSSQSGHNTVSWYQQALGQGPQFIFQYYREEENGRGNFPPRFSGLQFPNYSSELNVNALELDDSALYLCAFAQGGYEQYFGPGTRLTVT.

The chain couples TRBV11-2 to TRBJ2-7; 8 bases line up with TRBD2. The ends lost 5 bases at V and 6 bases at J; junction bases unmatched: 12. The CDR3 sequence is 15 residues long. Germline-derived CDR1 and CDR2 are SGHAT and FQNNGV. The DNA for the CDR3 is TGTGCCAGCAGCCGCGGGGCTAGCGGGCGGTGCGAGCAGTACTTC. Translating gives CASSRGASGRCEQYF.

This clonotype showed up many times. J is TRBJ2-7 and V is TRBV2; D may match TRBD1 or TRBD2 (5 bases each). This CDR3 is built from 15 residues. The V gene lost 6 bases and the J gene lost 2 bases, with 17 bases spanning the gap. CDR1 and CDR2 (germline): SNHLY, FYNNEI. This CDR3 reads CASSRGVWETYEQYF. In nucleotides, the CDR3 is TGTGCCAGCAGCAGAGGGGTTTGGGAAACCTACGAGCAGTACTTC.

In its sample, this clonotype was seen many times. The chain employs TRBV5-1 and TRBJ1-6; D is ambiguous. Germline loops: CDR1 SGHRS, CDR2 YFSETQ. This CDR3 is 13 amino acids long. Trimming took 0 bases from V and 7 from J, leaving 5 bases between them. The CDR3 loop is CASSLAPNSPLHF. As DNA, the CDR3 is TGCGCCAGCAGCTTGGCCCCAAATTCACCCCTCCACTTT.

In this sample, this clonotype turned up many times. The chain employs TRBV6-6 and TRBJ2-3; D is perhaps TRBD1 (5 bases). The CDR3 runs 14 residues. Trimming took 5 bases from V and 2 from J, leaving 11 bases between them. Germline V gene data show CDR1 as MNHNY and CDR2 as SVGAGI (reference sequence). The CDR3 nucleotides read TGTGCCAGCAGTATACAGGAACACACAGATACGCAGTATTTT. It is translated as CASSIQEHTDTQYF.

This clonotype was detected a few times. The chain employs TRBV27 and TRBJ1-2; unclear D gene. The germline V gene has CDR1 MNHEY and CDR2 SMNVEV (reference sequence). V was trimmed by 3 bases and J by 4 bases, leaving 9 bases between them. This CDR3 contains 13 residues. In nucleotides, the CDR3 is TGTGCCAGCAGTTTTTACGGCCCCTATGGCTACACCTTC. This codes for CASSFYGPYGYTF.

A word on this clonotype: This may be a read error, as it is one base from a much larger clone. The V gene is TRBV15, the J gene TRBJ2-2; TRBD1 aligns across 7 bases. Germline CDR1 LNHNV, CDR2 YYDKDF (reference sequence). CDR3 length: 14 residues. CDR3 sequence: CATRQGRNTGELLF. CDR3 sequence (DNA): TGTGCCACCAGACAGGGGCGTAACACCGGGGAGCTGCTTTTT. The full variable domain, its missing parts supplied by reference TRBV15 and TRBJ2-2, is DAMVIQNPRYQVTQFGKPVTLSCSQTLNHNVMYWYQQKSSQAPKLLFHYYDKDFNNEADTPDNFQSRRPNTSFCFLDIRSPGLGDTAMYLCATRQGRNTGELLFGEGSRLTVL.

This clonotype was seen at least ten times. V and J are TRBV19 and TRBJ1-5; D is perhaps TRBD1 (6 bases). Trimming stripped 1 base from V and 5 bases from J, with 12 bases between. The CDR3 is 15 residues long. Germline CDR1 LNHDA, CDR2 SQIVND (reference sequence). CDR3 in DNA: TGTGCCAGTAGTATAGGGGGTGGACAGTATCAGCCCCAGCATTTT. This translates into CASSIGGGQYQPQHF.

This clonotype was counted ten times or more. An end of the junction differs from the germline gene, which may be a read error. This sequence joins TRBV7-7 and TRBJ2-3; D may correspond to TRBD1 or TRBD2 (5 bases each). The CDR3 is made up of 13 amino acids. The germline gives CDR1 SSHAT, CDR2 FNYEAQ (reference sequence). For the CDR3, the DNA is TGTGCTAGCAGCAAACTTGATGGGGGTACGCAGTATTTT. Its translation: CASSKLDGGTQYF. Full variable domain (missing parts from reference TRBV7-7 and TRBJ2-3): GAGVSQSPRYKVTKRGQDVTLRCDPISSHATLYWYQQALGQGPEFLTYFNYEAQPDKSGLPSDRFSAERPEGSISTLTIQRTEQRDSAMYRCASSKLDGGTQYFGPGTRLTVL.

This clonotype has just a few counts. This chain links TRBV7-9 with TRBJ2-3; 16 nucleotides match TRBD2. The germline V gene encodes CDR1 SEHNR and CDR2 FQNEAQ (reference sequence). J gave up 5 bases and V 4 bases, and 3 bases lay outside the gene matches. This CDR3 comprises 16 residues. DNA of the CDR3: TGTGCCAGCAGCTCGGGACTAGCGGGGGGGTTAGATACGCAGTATTTT. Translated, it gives CASSSGLAGGLDTQYF.

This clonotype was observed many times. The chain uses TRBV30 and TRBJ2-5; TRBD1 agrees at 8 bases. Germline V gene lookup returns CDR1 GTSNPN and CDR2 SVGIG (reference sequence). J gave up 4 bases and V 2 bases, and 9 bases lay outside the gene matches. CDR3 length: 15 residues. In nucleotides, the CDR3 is TGTGCCTGGAGTCGTCAGGGGGCGCGAGGAGAGACCCAGTACTTC. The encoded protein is CAWSRQGARGETQYF.

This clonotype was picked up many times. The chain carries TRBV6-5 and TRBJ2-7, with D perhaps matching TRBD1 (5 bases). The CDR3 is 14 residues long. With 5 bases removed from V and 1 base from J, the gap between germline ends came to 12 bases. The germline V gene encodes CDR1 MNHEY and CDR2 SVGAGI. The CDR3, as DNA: TGTGCCAGCAGTCCCGACAGTTCTTCCTACGAGCAGTACTTC. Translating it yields CASSPDSSSYEQYF.

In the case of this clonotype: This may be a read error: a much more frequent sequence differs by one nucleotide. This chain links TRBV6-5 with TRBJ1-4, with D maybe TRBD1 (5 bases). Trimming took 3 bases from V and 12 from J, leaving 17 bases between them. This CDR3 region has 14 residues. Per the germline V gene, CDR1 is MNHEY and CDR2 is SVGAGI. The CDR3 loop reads CASSYGPAGGELFF. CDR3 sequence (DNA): TGTGCCAGCAGTTATGGGCCCGCGGGGGGAGAACTGTTTTTT.

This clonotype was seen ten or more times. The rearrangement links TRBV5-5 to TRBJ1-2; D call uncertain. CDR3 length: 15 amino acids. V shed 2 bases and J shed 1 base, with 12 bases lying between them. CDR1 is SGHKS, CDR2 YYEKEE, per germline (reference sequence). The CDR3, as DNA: TGTGCCAGCAGCTTCCGCTTGACTGATAACTATGGCTACACCTTC. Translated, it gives CASSFRLTDNYGYTF. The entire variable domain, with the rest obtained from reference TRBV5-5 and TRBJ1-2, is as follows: DAGVTQSPTHLIKTRGQQVTLRCSPISGHKSVSWYQQVLGQGPQFIFQYYEKEERGRGNFPDRFSARQFPNYSSELNVNALLLGDSALYLCASSFRLTDNYGYTFGSGTRLTVV.

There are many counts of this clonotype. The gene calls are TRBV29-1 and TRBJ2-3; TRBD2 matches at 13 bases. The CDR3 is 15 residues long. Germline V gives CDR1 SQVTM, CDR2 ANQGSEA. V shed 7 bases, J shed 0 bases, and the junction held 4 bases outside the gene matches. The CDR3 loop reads CSARTSGGSTDTQYF. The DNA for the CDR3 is TGCAGCGCAAGGACTAGCGGGGGAAGCACAGATACGCAGTATTTT.

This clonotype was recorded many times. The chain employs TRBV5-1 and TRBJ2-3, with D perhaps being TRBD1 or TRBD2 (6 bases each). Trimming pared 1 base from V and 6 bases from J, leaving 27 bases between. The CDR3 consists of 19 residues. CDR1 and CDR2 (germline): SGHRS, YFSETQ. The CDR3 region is CASSLPGGASPRPTDTQYF. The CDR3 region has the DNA TGCGCCAGCAGCTTGCCCGGGGGCGCGTCCCCTCGCCCGACGGATACGCAGTATTTT.

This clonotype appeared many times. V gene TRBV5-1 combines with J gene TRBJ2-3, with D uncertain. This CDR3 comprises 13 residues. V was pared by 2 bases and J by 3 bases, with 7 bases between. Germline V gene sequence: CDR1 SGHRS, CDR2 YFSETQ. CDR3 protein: CASSFLSTDTQYF. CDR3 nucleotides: TGCGCCAGCAGCTTCCTTAGTACAGATACGCAGTATTTT.

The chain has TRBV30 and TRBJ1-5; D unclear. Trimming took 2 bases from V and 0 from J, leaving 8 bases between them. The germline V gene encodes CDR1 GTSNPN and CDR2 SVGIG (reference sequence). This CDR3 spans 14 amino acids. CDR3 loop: CAWSRLDSNQPQHF. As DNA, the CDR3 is TGTGCCTGGAGTCGGTTGGATAGCAATCAGCCCCAGCATTTT.

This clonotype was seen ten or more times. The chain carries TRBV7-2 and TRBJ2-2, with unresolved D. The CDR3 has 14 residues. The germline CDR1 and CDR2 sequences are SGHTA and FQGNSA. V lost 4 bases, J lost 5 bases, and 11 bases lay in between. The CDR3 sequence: CASSWSLGTGELFF. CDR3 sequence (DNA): TGTGCCAGCAGCTGGAGTTTGGGGACCGGGGAGCTGTTTTTT.

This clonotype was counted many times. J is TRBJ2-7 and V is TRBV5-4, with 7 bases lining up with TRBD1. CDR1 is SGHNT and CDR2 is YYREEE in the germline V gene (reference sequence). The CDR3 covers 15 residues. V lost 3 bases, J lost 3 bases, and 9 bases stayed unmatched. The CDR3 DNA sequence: TGTGCCAGCAGCTCCCGAGACAGGGTATACTACGAGCAGTACTTC. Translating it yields CASSSRDRVYYEQYF.

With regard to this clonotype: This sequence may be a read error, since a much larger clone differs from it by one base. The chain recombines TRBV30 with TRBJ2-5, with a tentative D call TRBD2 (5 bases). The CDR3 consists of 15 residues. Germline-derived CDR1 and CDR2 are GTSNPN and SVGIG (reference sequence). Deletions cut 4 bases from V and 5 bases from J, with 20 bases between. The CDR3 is CAWTQRPSLRETQYF. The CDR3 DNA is TGTGCCTGGACCCAGCGGCCAAGCCTCAGGGAGACCCAGTACTTC. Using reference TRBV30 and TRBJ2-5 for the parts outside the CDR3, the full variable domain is SQTIHQWPATLVQPVGSPLSLECTVEGTSNPNLYWYRQAAGRGLQLLFYSVGIGQISSEVPQNLSASRPQDRQFILSSKKLLLSDSGFYLCAWTQRPSLRETQYFGPGTRLLVL.